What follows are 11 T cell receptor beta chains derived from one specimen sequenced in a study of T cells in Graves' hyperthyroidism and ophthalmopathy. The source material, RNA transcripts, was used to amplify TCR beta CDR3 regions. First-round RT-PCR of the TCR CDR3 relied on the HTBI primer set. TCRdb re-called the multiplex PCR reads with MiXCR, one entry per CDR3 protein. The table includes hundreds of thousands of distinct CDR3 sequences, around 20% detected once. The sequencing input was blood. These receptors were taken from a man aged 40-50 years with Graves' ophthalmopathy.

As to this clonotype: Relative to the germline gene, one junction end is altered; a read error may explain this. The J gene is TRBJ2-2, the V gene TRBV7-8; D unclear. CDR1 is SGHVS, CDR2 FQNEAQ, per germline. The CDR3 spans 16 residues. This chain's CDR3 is CASSQDLRQYTGELFF. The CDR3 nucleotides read TGCGCCAGCAGCCAAGATTTGAGGCAGTACACCGGGGAGCTGTTTTTT.

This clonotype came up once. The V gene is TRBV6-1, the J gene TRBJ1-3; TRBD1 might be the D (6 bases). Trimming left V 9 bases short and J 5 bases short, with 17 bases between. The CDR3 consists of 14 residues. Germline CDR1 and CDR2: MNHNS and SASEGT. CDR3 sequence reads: CASDRTTGRNTIYF. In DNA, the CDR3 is TGTGCCAGTGATCGCACCACAGGGAGAAACACCATATATTTT.

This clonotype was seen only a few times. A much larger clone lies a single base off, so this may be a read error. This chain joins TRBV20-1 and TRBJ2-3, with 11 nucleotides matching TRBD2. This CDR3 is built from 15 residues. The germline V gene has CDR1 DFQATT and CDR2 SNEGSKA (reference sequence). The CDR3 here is CGATWTSGSTDTQYF. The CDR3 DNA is TGCGGTGCTACCTGGACTAGCGGGAGCACAGATACGCAGTATTTT.

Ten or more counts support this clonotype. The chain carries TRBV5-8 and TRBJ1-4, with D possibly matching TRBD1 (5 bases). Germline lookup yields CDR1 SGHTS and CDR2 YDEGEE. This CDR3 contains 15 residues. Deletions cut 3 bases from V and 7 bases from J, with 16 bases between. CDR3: CASSYRSLGGEKLFF. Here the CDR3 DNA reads TGTGCCAGCAGCTACAGATCGCTGGGGGGTGAAAAACTGTTTTTT.

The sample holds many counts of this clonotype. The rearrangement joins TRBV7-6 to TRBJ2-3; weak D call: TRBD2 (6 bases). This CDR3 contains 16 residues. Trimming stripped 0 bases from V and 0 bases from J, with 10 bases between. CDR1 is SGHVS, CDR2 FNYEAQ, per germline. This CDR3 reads CASSLASGVSTDTQYF. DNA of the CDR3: TGTGCCAGCAGCTTAGCATCGGGAGTAAGCACAGATACGCAGTATTTT.

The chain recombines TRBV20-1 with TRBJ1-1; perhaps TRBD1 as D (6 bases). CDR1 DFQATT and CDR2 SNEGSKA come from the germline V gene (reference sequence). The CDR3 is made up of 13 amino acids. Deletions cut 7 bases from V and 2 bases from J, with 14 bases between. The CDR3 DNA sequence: TGCAGTGTTATCCGGGACACCAACACTGAAGCTTTCTTT. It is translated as CSVIRDTNTEAFF.

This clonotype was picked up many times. The CDR3 region has the DNA TGTGCCAGCAGCACGATAGGGGCCAGCACTGAAGCTTTCTTT. As protein: CASSTIGASTEAFF. This chain links TRBV28 with TRBJ1-1; possible D gene TRBD1, 5 bases. The V gene lost 6 bases and the J gene lost 4 bases, with 15 bases spanning the gap. The germline V gene has CDR1 MDHEN and CDR2 SYDVKM. The length of the CDR3 is 14 residues. The whole variable domain, remainder taken from reference TRBV28 and TRBJ1-1, is DVKVTQSSRYLVKRTGEKVFLECVQDMDHENMFWYRQDPGLGLRLIYFSYDVKMKEKGDIPEGYSVSREKKERFSLILESASTNQTSMYLCASSTIGASTEAFFGQGTRLTVV.

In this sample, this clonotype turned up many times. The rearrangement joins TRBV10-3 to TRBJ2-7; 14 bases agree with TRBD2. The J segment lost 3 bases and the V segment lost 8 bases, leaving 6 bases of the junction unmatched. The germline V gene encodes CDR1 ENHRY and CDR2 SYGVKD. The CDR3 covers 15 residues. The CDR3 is CAIRTGTSGGYEQYF. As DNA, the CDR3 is TGTGCCATCCGAACAGGGACTAGCGGGGGCTACGAGCAGTACTTC.

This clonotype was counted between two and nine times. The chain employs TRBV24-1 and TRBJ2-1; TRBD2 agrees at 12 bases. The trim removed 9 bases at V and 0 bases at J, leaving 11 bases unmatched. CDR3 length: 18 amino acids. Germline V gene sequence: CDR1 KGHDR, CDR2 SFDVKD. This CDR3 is CATASTSGGIGSYNEQFF. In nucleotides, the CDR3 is TGTGCCACCGCGTCTACTAGCGGGGGGATAGGCTCCTACAATGAGCAGTTCTTC.

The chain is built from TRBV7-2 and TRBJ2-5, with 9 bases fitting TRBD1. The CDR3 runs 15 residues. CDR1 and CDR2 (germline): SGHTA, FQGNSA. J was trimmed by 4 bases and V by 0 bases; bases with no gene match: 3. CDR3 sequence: CASSLAGDRAETQYF. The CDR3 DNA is TGTGCCAGCAGCTTAGCTGGGGACAGGGCAGAGACCCAGTACTTC.

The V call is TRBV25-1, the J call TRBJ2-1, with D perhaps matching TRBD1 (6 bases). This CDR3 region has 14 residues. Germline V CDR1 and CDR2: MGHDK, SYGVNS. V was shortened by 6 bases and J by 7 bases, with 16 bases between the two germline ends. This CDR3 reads CASSESGVNNEQFF. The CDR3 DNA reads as TGTGCCAGCAGCGAGTCAGGGGTTAATAATGAGCAGTTCTTC.